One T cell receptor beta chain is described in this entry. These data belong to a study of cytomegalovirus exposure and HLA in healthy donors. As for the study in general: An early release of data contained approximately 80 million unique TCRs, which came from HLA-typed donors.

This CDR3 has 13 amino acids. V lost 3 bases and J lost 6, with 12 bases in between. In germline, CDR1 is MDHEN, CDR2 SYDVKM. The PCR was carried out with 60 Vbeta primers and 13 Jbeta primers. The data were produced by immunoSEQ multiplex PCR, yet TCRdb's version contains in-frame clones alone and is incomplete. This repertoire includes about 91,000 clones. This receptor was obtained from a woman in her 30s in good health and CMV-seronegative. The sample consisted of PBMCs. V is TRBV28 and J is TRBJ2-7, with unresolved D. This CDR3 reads CASSFPMTGEQYF. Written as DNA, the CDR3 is TGTGCCAGCAGTTTTCCAATGACGGGCGAGCAGTACTTC. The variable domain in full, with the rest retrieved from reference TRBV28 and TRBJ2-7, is DVKVTQSSRYLVKRTGEKVFLECVQDMDHENMFWYRQDPGLGLRLIYFSYDVKMKEKGDIPEGYSVSREKKERFSLILESASTNQTSMYLCASSFPMTGEQYFGPGTRLTVT.